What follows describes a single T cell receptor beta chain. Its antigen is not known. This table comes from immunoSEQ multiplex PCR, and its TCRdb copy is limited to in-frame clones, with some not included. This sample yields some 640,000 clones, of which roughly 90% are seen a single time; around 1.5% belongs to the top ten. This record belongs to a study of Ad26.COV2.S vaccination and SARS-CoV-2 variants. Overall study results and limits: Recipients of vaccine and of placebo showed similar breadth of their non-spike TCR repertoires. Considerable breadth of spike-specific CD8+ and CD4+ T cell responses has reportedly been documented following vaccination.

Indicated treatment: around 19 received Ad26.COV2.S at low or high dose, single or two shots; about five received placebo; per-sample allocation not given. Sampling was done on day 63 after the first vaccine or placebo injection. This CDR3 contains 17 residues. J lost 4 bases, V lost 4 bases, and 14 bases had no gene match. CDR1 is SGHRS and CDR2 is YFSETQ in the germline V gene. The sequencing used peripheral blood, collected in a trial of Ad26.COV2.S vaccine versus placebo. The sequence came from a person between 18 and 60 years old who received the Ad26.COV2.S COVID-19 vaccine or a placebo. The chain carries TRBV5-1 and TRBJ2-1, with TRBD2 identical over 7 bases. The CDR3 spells CASSRTPSAGVYNEQFF. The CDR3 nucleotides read TGCGCCAGCAGCCGTACGCCTAGCGCGGGAGTTTACAATGAGCAGTTCTTC.